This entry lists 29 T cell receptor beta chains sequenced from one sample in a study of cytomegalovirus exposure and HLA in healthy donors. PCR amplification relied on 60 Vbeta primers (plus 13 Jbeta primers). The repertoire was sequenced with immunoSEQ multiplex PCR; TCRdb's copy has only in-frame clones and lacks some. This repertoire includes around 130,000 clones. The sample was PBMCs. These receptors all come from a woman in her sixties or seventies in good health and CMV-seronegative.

CDR3 sequence: CASSVVSDRVDYGYTF. The CDR3, as DNA: TGTGCCAGCAGCGTAGTAAGCGACAGGGTTGACTATGGCTACACCTTC. The chain links TRBV9 to TRBJ1-2, with TRBD1 matching over 7 bases. V was clipped by 0 bases and J by 3 bases; unmatched bases: 8. Germline CDR1 and CDR2: SGDLS and YYNGEE. The CDR3 runs 16 residues.

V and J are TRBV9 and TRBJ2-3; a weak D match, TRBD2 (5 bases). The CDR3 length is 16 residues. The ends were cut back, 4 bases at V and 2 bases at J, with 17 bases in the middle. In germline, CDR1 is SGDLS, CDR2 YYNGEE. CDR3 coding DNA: TGTGCCAGCAGCCCCAGCGGTCGGAGATACACAGATACGCAGTATTTT. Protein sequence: CASSPSGRRYTDTQYF.

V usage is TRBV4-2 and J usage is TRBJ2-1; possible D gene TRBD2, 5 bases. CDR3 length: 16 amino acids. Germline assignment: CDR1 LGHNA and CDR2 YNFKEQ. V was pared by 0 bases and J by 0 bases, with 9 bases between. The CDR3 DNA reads TGTGCCAGCAGCCAAGAGGGCGAGGGCTCCTACAATGAGCAGTTCTTC. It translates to CASSQEGEGSYNEQFF.

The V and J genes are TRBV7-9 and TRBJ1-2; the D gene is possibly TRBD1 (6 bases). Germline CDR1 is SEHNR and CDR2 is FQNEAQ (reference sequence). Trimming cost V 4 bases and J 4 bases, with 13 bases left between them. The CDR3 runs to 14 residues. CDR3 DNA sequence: TGTGCCAGCAGCTACGGACAGACCAGCTATGGCTACACCTTC. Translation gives CASSYGQTSYGYTF.

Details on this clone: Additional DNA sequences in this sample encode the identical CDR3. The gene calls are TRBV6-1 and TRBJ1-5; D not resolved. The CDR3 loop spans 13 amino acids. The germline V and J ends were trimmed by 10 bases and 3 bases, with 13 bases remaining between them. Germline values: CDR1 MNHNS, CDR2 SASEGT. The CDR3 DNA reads TGTGCCACCATAAAGGCGGACAATCAGCCCCAGCATTTT. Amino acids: CATIKADNQPQHF.

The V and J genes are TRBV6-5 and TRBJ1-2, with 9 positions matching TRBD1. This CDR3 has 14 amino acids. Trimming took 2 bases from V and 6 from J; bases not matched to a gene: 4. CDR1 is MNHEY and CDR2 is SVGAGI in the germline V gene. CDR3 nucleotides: TGTGCCAGCAGTTACCACAGGGGGCGGGATGGCTACACCTTC. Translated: CASSYHRGRDGYTF.

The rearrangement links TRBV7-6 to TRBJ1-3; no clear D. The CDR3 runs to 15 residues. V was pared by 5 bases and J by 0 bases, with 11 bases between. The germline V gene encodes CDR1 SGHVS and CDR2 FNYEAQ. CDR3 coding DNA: TGTGCCAGCAGCCCCGAGGGAGGCTCTGGAAACACCATATATTTT. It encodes CASSPEGGSGNTIYF.

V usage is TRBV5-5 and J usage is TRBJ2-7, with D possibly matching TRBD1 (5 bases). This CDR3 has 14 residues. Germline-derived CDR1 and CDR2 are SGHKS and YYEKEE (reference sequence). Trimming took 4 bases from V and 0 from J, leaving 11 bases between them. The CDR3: CASSPQVPSYEQYF. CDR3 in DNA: TGTGCCAGCAGCCCACAGGTGCCCTCCTACGAGCAGTACTTC.

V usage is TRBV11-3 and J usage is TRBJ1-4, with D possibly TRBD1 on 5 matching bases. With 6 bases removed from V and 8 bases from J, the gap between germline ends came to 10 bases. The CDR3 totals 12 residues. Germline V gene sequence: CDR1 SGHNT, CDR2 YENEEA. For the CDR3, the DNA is TGTGCCAGCAGGACTGGGGGGGAAAAACTGTTTTTT. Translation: CASRTGGEKLFF.

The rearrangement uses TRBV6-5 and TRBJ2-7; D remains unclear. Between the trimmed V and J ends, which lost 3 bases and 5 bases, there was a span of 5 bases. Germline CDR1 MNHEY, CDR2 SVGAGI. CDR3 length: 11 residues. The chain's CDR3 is CASSYSHEQYF. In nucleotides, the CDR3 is TGTGCCAGCAGTTATTCTCACGAGCAGTACTTC.

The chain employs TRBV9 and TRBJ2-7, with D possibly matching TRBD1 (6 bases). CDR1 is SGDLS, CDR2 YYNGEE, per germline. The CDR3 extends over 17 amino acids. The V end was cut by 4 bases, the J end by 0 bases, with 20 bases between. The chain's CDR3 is CASSPHPGQTSSYEQYF. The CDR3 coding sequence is TGTGCCAGCAGCCCCCACCCGGGACAAACGAGCTCCTACGAGCAGTACTTC.

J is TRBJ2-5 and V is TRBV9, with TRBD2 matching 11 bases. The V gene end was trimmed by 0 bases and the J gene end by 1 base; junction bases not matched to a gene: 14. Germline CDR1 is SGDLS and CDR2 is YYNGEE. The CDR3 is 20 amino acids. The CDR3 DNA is TGTGCCAGCAGCGTAGCAGCTAGCGGGAGGCCGCTCGCTTCCCAAGAGACCCAGTACTTC. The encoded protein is CASSVAASGRPLASQETQYF.

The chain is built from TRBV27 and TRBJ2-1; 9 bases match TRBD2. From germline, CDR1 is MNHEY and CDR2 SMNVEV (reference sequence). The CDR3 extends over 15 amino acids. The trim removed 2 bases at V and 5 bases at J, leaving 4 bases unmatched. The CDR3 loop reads CASSLGVAGDNEQFF. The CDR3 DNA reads TGTGCCAGCAGTTTAGGGGTAGCGGGAGACAATGAGCAGTTCTTC.

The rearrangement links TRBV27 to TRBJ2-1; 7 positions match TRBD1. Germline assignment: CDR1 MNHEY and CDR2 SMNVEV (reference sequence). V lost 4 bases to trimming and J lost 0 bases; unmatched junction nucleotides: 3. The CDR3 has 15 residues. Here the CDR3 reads CASSWDSSSYNEQFF. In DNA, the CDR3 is TGTGCCAGCAGTTGGGACAGTTCCTCCTACAATGAGCAGTTCTTC.

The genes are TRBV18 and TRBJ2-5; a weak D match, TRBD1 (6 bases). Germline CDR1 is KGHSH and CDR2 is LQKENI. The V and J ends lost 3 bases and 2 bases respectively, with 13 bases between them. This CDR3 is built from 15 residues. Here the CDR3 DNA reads TGTGCCAGCTCACCTCGAACAGGGTTGCAAGAGACCCAGTACTTC. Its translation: CASSPRTGLQETQYF.

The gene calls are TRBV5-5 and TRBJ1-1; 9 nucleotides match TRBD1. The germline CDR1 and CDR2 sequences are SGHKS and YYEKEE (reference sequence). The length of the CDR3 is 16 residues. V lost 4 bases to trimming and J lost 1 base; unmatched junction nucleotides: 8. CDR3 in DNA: TGTGCCAGCAGCATGGACAGGGGCGAGGAGAACACTGAAGCTTTCTTT. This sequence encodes CASSMDRGEENTEAFF.

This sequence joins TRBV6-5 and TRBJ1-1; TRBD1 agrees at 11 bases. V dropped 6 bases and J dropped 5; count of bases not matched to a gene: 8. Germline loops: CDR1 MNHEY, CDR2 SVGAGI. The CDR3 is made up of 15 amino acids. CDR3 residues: CASSTPGQGVTEAFF. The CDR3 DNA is TGTGCCAGCAGCACACCGGGACAGGGGGTGACTGAAGCTTTCTTT.

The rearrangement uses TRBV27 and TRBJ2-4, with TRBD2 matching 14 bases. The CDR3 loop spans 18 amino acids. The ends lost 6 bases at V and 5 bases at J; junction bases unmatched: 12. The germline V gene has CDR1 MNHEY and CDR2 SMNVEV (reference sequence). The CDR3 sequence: CASSETTGLAGGENIQYF. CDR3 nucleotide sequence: TGTGCCAGCAGCGAAACGACCGGACTAGCGGGAGGAGAAAACATTCAGTACTTC.

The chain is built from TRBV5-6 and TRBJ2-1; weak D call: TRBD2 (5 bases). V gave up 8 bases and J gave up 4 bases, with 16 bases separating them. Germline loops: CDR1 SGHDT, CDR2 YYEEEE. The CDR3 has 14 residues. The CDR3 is CASARVSGYNEQFF. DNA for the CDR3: TGTGCCAGTGCGCGGGTTTCGGGATACAATGAGCAGTTCTTC.

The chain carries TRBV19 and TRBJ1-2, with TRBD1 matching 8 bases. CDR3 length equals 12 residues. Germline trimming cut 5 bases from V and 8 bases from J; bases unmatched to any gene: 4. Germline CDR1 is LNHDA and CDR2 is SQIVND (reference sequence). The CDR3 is CASSSGGRGYTF. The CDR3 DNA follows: TGTGCCAGTAGTTCAGGGGGCAGAGGCTACACCTTC. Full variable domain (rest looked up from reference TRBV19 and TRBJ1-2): DGGITQSPKYLFRKEGQNVTLSCEQNLNHDAMYWYRQDPGQGLRLIYYSQIVNDFQKGDIAEGYSVSREKKESFPLTVTSAQKNPTAFYLCASSSGGRGYTFGSGTRLTVV.

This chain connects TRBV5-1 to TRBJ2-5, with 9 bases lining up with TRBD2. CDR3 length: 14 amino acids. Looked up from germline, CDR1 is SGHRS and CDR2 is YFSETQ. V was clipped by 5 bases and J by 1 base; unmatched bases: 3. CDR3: CASRLAGLQETQYF. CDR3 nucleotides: TGCGCCAGCAGACTAGCGGGTCTCCAAGAGACCCAGTACTTC.

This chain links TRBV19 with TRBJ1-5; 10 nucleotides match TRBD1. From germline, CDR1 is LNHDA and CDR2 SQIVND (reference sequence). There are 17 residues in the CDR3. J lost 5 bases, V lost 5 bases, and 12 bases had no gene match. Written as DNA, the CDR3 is TGTGCCAGTAGTTCCTTAACCTGGACAGGGGGATATCAGCCCCAGCATTTT. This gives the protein CASSSLTWTGGYQPQHF.

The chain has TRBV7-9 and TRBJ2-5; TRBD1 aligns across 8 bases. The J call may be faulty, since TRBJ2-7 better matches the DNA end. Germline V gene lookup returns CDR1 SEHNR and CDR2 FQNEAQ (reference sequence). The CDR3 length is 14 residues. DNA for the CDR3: TGTGCCAGCAGCTTTGGGGCAGGGGGCGTCGAGCAGTACTTC. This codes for CASSFGAGGVEQYF.

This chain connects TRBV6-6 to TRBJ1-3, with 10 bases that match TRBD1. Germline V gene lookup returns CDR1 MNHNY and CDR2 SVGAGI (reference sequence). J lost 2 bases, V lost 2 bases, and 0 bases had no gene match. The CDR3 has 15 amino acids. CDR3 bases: TGTGCCAGCAGTTACGACAGGGGGCCTGGAAACACCATATATTTT. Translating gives CASSYDRGPGNTIYF.

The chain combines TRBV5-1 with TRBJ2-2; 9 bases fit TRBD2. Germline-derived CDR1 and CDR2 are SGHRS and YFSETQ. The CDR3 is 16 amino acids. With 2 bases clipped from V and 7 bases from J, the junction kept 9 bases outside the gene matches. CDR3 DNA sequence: TGCGCCAGCAGCTTTTCGGCGGGGGGGCGATACGGGGAGCTGTTTTTT. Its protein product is CASSFSAGGRYGELFF. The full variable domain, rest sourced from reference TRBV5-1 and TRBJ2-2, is KAGVTQTPRYLIKTRGQQVTLSCSPISGHRSVSWYQQTPGQGLQFLFEYFSETQRNKGNFPGRFSGRQFSNSRSEMNVSTLELGDSALYLCASSFSAGGRYGELFFGEGSRLTVL.

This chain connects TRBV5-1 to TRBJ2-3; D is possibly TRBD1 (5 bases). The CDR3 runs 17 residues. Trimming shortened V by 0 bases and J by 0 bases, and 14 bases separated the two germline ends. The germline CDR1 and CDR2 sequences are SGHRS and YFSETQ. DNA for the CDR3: TGCGCCAGCAGCTTGGCATCTGGCCGACAGAGCACAGATACGCAGTATTTT. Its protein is CASSLASGRQSTDTQYF.

The CDR3 DNA is TGTGCCACCAGAGCCCTCGGGGGCACAGATACGCAGTATTTT. Its protein product is CATRALGGTDTQYF. The V call is TRBV15, the J call TRBJ2-3, with D maybe TRBD2 (5 bases). Germline values: CDR1 LNHNV, CDR2 YYDKDF (reference sequence). The germline V and J ends were trimmed by 6 bases and 1 base, with 11 bases remaining between them. CDR3 length: 14 residues.

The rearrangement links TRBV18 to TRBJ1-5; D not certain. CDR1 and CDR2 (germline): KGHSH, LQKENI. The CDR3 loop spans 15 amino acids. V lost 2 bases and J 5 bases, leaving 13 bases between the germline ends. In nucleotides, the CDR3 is TGTGCCAGCTCACCAATGGCAGTTATTTATCAGCCCCAGCATTTT. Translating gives CASSPMAVIYQPQHF.

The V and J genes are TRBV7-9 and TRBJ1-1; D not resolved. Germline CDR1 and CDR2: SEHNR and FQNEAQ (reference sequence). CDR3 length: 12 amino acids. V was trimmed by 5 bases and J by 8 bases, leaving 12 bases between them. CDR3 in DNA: TGTGCCAGCAGCCCCCGCCCCAGGGAAGCTTTCTTT. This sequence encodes CASSPRPREAFF.